The present TCR beta chain was sequenced within a study of blood T cell repertoires in COVID-19. The wider study: The study drew acute and convalescent COVID-19 samples from the United States, Italy and Spain. T cells, B-cell-depleted T cells, or PBMCs provided the cDNA or gDNA that served as material.

In the authors' methods: Estimates of nucleated cell counts were drawn from the amplification of reference gene primers. Assay used: immunoSEQ multiplex PCR; TCRdb lists only in-frame clones, some missing. V, J and clone size are those of that table, while D and trimming were read from the DNA. The sample has approximately 260,000 clones, about 91% seen once; the top ten hold 4.6%. This receptor was taken from a woman aged 35 to 49 who had recovered from COVID-19. The sequencing input was peripheral blood.

As DNA, the CDR3 is TGTGCCACCAGGGAGGATATGTCGGGGCCCCAGCATTTT. It specifies CATREDMSGPQHF. The chain carries TRBV2 and TRBJ1-5, with D perhaps TRBD1 (5 bases). The germline CDR1 and CDR2 sequences are SNHLY and FYNNEI. Trimming cost V 10 bases and J 9 bases, with 19 bases left between them. The CDR3 covers 13 residues.